This passage covers 7 T cell receptor beta chains from one sample sequenced in a study of T-cell reconstitution after alpha-beta-depleted transplantation in children. Unique molecular identifiers were incorporated when the TCRbeta library was constructed. TCRdb called the PCR reads again in MiXCR, with one record for every CDR3 protein. The table records around 420,000 distinct CDR3 sequences, about 16% of them present only once. Sequenced here: PBMCs, mostly from graft donor cells, sampled 360 days after TCRalphabeta/CD19-depleted stem cell transplant. Source of these receptors: a boy under two years old who had a stem cell transplant for Wiskott-Aldrich syndrome, so the T cells may come from the graft donor.

A few counts support this clonotype. This chain connects TRBV5-1 to TRBJ2-2; D remains ambiguous. This CDR3 contains 16 residues. Trimming took off 0 bases at V and 3 bases at J, with 12 bases between the two ends. CDR1 is SGHRS, CDR2 YFSETQ, per germline. The CDR3 nucleotides are TGCGCCAGCAGCTTGGTACCCCCGGCGTACACCGGGGAGCTGTTTTTT. As protein: CASSLVPPAYTGELFF.

In this sample, this clonotype turned up a few times. The chain employs TRBV7-9 and TRBJ2-2; TRBD2 is a possible D gene (6 bases). The germline V gene encodes CDR1 SEHNR and CDR2 FQNEAQ (reference sequence). Trimming took off 5 bases at V and 3 bases at J, with 13 bases between the two ends. The CDR3 sequence is 15 residues long. The CDR3 sequence is CASSQRGGDTGELFF. DNA for the CDR3: TGTGCCAGCAGCCAGAGGGGAGGAGACACCGGGGAGCTGTTTTTT.

At least ten counts were recorded for this clonotype. This chain joins TRBV12-3 or TRBV12-4 and TRBJ2-3, with D perhaps matching TRBD2 (5 bases). V lost 0 bases to trimming and J lost 6 bases, with 10 bases between them. This CDR3 spans 14 amino acids. The CDR3 reads CASSLARLADTQYF. CDR3 DNA sequence: TGTGCCAGCAGTTTAGCGCGGCTAGCCGATACGCAGTATTTT.

The rearrangement joins TRBV12-3 or TRBV12-4 to TRBJ2-5; 11 positions match TRBD1. Trimming took 5 bases from V and 5 from J; bases not matched to a gene: 7. The CDR3 has 15 residues. CDR3 sequence: CASSTGTGGPETQYF. Here the CDR3 DNA reads TGTGCCAGCAGTACCGGGACAGGGGGTCCGGAGACCCAGTACTTC.

This clonotype was counted at least ten times. The chain carries TRBV11-3 and TRBJ2-2, with 10 bases identical to TRBD2. The CDR3 runs 17 residues. J gave up 4 bases and V 3 bases, and 8 bases lay outside the gene matches. The germline CDR1 and CDR2 sequences are SGHNT and YENEEA. CDR3 sequence: CASSLTSGWIGTGELFF. The CDR3 DNA sequence: TGTGCCAGCAGCTTGACTAGCGGGTGGATCGGCACCGGGGAGCTGTTTTTT.

A single count supports this clonotype. The chain employs TRBV7-2 and TRBJ2-1, with D perhaps TRBD2 (6 bases). The V end lost 4 bases, the J end lost 9 bases, and 22 bases lay between the germline ends. This CDR3 region has 16 residues. Germline lookup yields CDR1 SGHTA and CDR2 FQGNSA. This CDR3 is CASSSITSLKGSEQFF. The CDR3 coding sequence is TGTGCCAGCAGCTCAATTACTAGCTTGAAAGGTAGTGAGCAGTTCTTC.

This clonotype was observed a handful of times. V gene TRBV11-2 combines with J gene TRBJ2-2; D ambiguous. The V gene's germline CDR1 is SGHAT and CDR2 FQNNGV. V lost 7 bases to trimming and J lost 6 bases, with 12 bases between them. The length of the CDR3 is 13 residues. Here the CDR3 DNA reads TGTGCCAGCAACTCTTGGGTATCCGGGGAGCTGTTTTTT. As protein: CASNSWVSGELFF.